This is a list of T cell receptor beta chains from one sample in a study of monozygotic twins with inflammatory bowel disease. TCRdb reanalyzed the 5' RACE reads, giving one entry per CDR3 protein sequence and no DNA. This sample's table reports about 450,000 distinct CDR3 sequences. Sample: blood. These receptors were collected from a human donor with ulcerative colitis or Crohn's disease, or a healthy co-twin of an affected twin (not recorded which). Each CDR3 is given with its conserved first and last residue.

CDR3aa: CAIALDRGYEQYF
j_gene: TRBJ2-7
v_gene: TRBV10-3

CDR3aa: CASSHPLEETQYF
j_gene: TRBJ2-5
v_gene: TRBV18

CDR3aa: CASSYSGGPQETQYF
j_gene: TRBJ2-5
v_gene: TRBV12-3/TRBV12-4

CDR3aa: CSARDRVHEQYF
j_gene: TRBJ2-7
v_gene: TRBV20-1

CDR3aa: CASSSLKRERGNEQFF
j_gene: TRBJ2-1
v_gene: TRBV7-3

CDR3aa: CASSQVETGGRDTQYF
j_gene: TRBJ2-3
v_gene: TRBV3-1

CDR3aa: CASSLRQGRGNEQYF
j_gene: TRBJ2-7
v_gene: TRBV7-8

CDR3aa: CASFDSGAADTQYF
j_gene: TRBJ2-3
v_gene: TRBV19

CDR3aa: CASKGGLPTYEQYF
j_gene: TRBJ2-7
v_gene: TRBV12-3/TRBV12-4

CDR3aa: CASSPLSGQGYNEQFF
j_gene: TRBJ2-1
v_gene: TRBV12-3/TRBV12-4

CDR3aa: CASSAGRSSGELFF
j_gene: TRBJ2-2
v_gene: TRBV9

CDR3aa: CAWSHLAEKPQTDGEGYTF
j_gene: TRBJ1-2
v_gene: TRBV30

CDR3aa: CASRAGTSGFNEQFF
j_gene: TRBJ2-1
v_gene: TRBV6-1

CDR3aa: CASLRDSQMNTEAFF
j_gene: TRBJ1-1
v_gene: TRBV7-9

CDR3aa: CASSEWGGEADTQYF
j_gene: TRBJ2-3
v_gene: TRBV25-1

CDR3aa: CGRRRQRNLSSYEQYF
j_gene: TRBJ2-7
v_gene: TRBV10-3

CDR3aa: CASSFDGHLVGDTQYF
j_gene: TRBJ2-3
v_gene: TRBV11-1

CDR3aa: CASSSDPGANVLTF
j_gene: TRBJ2-6
v_gene: TRBV5-5

CDR3aa: CASSSSGGYTGELFF
j_gene: TRBJ2-2
v_gene: TRBV28

CDR3aa: CASSPPGAKKGYTF
j_gene: TRBJ1-2
v_gene: TRBV3-1

CDR3aa: CASSIDLGNQPQHF
j_gene: TRBJ1-5
v_gene: TRBV19

CDR3aa: CSAQGVHEQYF
j_gene: TRBJ2-7
v_gene: TRBV29-1

CDR3aa: CASTRTGQILMNNEQFF
j_gene: TRBJ2-1
v_gene: TRBV7-2

CDR3aa: CASSLDPNSYEQYF
j_gene: TRBJ2-7
v_gene: TRBV5-1

CDR3aa: CASSRVFQGPNSPLHF
j_gene: TRBJ1-6
v_gene: TRBV4-3

CDR3aa: CATSEGSAKNIQYF
j_gene: TRBJ2-4
v_gene: TRBV24-1

CDR3aa: CSVEGFHSEQYF
j_gene: TRBJ2-7
v_gene: TRBV29-1

CDR3aa: CASSLDLRAGYF
j_gene: TRBJ2-7
v_gene: TRBV12-3/TRBV12-4

CDR3aa: CASSQEQGGSSYNEQFF
j_gene: TRBJ2-1
v_gene: TRBV3-1

CDR3aa: CASSKGTSGRDEQFF
j_gene: TRBJ2-1
v_gene: TRBV5-6

CDR3aa: CASTLTGEAFF
j_gene: TRBJ1-1
v_gene: TRBV19

CDR3aa: CSVGRLAGGEQYF
j_gene: TRBJ2-7
v_gene: TRBV29-1

CDR3aa: CASSLGTGGRETQYF
j_gene: TRBJ2-5
v_gene: TRBV11-1

CDR3aa: CASSYHRTMSTDTQYF
j_gene: TRBJ2-3
v_gene: TRBV12-3/TRBV12-4

CDR3aa: CASSLAGPETQYF
j_gene: TRBJ2-5
v_gene: TRBV7-2

CDR3aa: CASSLARLAGASPDTQYF
j_gene: TRBJ2-3
v_gene: TRBV7-2

CDR3aa: CASSIGLAGGRGQTGELFF
j_gene: TRBJ2-2
v_gene: TRBV19

CDR3aa: CSALGGLSSYEQYF
j_gene: TRBJ2-7
v_gene: TRBV20-1

CDR3aa: CASSPRRDRSYEQYF
j_gene: TRBJ2-7
v_gene: TRBV27

CDR3aa: CSVEGTGATGELFF
j_gene: TRBJ2-2
v_gene: TRBV29-1

CDR3aa: CSARDGTSGVNEQFF
j_gene: TRBJ2-1
v_gene: TRBV20-1

CDR3aa: CASSPLGMGTDTQYF
j_gene: TRBJ2-3
v_gene: TRBV14

CDR3aa: CASSRATRGGAYNEQFF
j_gene: TRBJ2-1
v_gene: TRBV18

CDR3aa: CASSSQGGNTDTQYF
j_gene: TRBJ2-3
v_gene: TRBV18

CDR3aa: CASSKGYNEQFF
j_gene: TRBJ2-1
v_gene: TRBV27

CDR3aa: CASSLSPSGELFF
j_gene: TRBJ2-2
v_gene: TRBV28

CDR3aa: CASREQGGFTGELFF
j_gene: TRBJ2-2
v_gene: TRBV19

CDR3aa: CASSPPGLLGTGELFF
j_gene: TRBJ2-2
v_gene: TRBV7-9

CDR3aa: CASLSPGSGTNYGYTF
j_gene: TRBJ1-2
v_gene: TRBV28

CDR3aa: CSASPGQGYEQYF
j_gene: TRBJ2-7
v_gene: TRBV20-1

CDR3aa: CASSLMAGGITEAFF
j_gene: TRBJ1-1
v_gene: TRBV19

CDR3aa: CASSLTLRTGAYNEQFF
j_gene: TRBJ2-1
v_gene: TRBV11-2

CDR3aa: CASSSRGGPADTQYF
j_gene: TRBJ2-3
v_gene: TRBV5-1

CDR3aa: CASSSMDRGPNTEAFF
j_gene: TRBJ1-1
v_gene: TRBV7-3